This T cell receptor (beta chain) derives from a study of cytomegalovirus exposure and HLA in healthy donors. Study results and caveats: In a later analysis, several top co-occurrence clusters appeared linked to parvovirus B19, influenza, CMV and Epstein-Barr virus. Sequencing likely produced, as an artifact, a cluster of highly shared sequence variants. In a later analysis, TCR association rates varied by HLA locus: DRB1 most, HLA-C fewest.

To note about this clone: Its antigen is undetermined.

The V and J ends lost 6 bases and 0 bases, in that order; junction bases with no gene match: 2. Germline V CDR1 and CDR2: SGDLS, YYNGEE. The CDR3 has 14 amino acids. PCR employed 60 Vbeta and 13 Jbeta primers. TCRdb keeps only in-frame clones here, not all; method: immunoSEQ multiplex PCR. The data contain 55,000 or so clones, around 78% of them singletons. The chain employs TRBV9 and TRBJ2-1; 8 bases line up with TRBD2. The specimen sequenced was PBMCs. This TCR was sampled from a female donor in good health and CMV-seronegative. As DNA, the CDR3 is TGTGCCAGCAAACGGGGGGGCTCCTACAATGAGCAGTTCTTC. Encoded protein: CASKRGGSYNEQFF.